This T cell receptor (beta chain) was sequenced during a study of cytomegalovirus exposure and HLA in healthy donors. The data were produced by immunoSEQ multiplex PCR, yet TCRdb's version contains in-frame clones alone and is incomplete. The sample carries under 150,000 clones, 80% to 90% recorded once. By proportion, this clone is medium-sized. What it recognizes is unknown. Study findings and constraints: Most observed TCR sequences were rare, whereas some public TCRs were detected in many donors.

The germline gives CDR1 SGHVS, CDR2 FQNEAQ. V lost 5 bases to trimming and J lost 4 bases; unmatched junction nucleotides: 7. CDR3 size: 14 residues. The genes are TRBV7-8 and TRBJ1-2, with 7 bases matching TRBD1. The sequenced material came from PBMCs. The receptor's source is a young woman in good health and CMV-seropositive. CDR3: CASSHRQGAYGYTF. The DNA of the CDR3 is TGTGCCAGCAGCCACAGACAGGGAGCCTATGGCTACACCTTC. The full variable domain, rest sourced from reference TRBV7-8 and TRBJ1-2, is GAGVSQSPRYKVAKRGQDVALRCDPISGHVSLFWYQQALGQGPEFLTYFQNEAQLDKSGLPSDRFFAERPEGSVSTLKIQRTQQEDSAVYLCASSHRQGAYGYTFGSGTRLTVV.